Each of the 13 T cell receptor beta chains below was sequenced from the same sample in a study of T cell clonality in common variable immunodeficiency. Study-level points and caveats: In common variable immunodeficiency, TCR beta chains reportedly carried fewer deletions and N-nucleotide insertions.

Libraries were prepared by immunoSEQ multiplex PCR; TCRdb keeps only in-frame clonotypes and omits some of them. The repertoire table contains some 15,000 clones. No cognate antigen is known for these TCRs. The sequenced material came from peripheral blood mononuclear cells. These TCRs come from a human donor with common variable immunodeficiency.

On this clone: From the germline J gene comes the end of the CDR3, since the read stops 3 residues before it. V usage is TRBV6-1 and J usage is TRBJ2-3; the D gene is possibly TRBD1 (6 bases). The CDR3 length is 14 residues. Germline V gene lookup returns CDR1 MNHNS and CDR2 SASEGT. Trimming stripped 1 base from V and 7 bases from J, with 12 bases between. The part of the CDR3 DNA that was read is TGTGCCAGCAGTGAAGGTCATAGGGGGAATACG. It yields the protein CASSEGHRGNT. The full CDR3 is CASSEGHRGNTQYF.

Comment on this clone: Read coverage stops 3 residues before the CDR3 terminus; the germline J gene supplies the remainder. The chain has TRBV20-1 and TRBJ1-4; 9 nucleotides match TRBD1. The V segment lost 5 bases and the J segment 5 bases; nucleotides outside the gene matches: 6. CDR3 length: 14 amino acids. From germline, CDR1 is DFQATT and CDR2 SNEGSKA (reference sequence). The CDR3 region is CSASRQGGNEKLFF. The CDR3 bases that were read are TGCAGTGCTTCACGACAGGGGGGAAATGAAAAA.

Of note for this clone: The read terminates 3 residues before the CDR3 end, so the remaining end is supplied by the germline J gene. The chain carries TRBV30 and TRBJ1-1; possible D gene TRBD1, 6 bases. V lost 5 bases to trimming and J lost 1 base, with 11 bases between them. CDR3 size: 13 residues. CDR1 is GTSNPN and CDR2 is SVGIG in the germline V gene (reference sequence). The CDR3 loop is CAWSVQGNTEAFF. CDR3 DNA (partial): TGTGCCTGGTCGGTACAGGGGAACACTGAA.

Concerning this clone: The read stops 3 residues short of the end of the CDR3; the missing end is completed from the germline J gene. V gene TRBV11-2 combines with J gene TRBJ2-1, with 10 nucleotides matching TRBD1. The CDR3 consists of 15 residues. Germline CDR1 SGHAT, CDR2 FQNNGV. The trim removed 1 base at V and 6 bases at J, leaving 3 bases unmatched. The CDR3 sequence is CASSLGTGGVNEQFF. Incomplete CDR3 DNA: TGTGCCAGCAGCTTAGGGACAGGGGGTGTCAATGAG.

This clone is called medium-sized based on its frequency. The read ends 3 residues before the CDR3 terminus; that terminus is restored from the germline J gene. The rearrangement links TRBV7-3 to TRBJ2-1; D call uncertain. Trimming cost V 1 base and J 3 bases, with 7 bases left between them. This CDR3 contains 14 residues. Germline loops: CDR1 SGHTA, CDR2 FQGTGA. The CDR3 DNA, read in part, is TGTGCCAGCAGCTTAAACCCTAGCTACAATGAG. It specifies CASSLNPSYNE. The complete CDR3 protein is CASSLNPSYNEQFF.

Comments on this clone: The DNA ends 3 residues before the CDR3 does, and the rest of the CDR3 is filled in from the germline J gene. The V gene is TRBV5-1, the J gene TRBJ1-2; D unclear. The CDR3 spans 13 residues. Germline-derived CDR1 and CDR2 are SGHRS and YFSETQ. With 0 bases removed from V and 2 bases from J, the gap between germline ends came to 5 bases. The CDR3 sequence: CASSLERNYGYTF. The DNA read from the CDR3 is TGCGCCAGCAGCTTGGAACGGAACTATGGC.

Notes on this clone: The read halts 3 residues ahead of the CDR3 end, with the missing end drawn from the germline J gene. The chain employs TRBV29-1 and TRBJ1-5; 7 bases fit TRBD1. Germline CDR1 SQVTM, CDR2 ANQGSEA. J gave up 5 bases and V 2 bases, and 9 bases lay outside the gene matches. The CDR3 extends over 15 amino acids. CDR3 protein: CSVEIAGGRDQPQHF. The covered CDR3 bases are TGCAGCGTTGAAATCGCAGGGGGGAGAGATCAGCCC.

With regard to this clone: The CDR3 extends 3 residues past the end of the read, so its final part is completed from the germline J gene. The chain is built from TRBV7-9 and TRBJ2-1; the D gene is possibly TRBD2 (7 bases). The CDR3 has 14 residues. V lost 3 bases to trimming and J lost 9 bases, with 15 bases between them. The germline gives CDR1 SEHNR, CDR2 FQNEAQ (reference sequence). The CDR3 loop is CASSFQGRGGEQFF. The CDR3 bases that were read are TGTGCCAGCAGCTTTCAGGGGCGCGGGGGTGAG.

This CDR3 reads CASSLQYNEQYF. The CDR3 bases that were read are TGTGCCAGCAGCTTACAGTACAACGAG. The chain employs TRBV7-9 and TRBJ2-7; D not resolved. The read falls 3 residues short of the CDR3 end, and the missing part is taken from the germline J gene. CDR1 is SEHNR and CDR2 is FQNEAQ in the germline V gene (reference sequence). The CDR3 sequence is 12 residues long. V was cut by 2 bases and J by 5 bases, with 7 bases left in between. The full variable domain, in which reference TRBV7-9 and TRBJ2-7 provide the parts outside the CDR3, is DTGVSQNPRHKITKRGQNVTFRCDPISEHNRLYWYRQTLGQGPEFLTYFQNEAQLEKSRLLSDRFSAERPKGSFSTLEIQRTEQGDSAMYLCASSLQYNEQYFGPGTRLTVT.

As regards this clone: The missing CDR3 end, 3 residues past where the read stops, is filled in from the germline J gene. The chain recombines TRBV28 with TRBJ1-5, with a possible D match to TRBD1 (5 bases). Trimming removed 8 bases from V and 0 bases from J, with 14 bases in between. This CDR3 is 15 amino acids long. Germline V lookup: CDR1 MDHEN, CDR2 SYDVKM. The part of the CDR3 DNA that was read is TGTGCCAGCCTGCCCGGGGGGGATAGCAATCAGCCC. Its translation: CASLPGGDSNQP. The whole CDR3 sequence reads CASLPGGDSNQPQHF.

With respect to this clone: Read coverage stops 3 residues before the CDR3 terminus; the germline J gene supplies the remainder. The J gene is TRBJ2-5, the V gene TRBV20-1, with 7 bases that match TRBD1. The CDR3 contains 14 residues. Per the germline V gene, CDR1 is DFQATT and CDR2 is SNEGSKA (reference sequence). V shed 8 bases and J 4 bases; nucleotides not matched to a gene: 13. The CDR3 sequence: CSPSTTGTVETQYF. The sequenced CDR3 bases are TGCAGTCCCTCCACGACAGGGACGGTAGAGACC.

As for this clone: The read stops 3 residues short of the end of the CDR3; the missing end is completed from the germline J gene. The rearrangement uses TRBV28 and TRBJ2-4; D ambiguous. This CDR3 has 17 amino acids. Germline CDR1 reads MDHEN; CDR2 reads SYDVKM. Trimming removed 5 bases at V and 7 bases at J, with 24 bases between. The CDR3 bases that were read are TGTGCCAGCAGTCCCTTGGGCGCGACGGTCCAAATGAACATT. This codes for CASSPLGATVQMNI. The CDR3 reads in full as CASSPLGATVQMNIQYF.

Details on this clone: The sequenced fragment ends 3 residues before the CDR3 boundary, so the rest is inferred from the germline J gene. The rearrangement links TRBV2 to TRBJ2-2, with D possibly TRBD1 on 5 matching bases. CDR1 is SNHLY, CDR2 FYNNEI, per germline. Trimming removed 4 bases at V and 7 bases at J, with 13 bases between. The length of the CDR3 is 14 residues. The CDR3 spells CASSVYRQVGELFF. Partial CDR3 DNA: TGTGCCAGCAGTGTGTACAGGCAGGTCGGGGAG.